These 3 T cell receptor beta chains share one sample of origin, sequenced in a study of vaccination effects on CD4 cells after COVID-19. Some clones are missing from TCRdb's copy, which holds only in-frame ones; the method was immunoSEQ multiplex PCR. The profile covers more than 60,000 clones, with about 67% appearing a single time and about 2.2% taken by the ten largest. The culture ran for roughly 10 days before CD4+ T cells were isolated. Every participant took two doses of the BNT162b2 or mRNA-1273 vaccine. These receptors lack a known antigen. Sequencing used CD4+ T cells from PBMCs cultured without peptide, obtained after COVID-19 vaccination. The receptors shown here come from a human donor who received a COVID-19 vaccine.

V and J are TRBV27 and TRBJ2-7, with D unclear. There are 17 residues in the CDR3. Germline V lookup: CDR1 MNHEY, CDR2 SMNVEV (reference sequence). Trimming took off 6 bases at V and 4 bases at J, with 25 bases between the two ends. This chain's CDR3 is CASRSRSVHPYSYEQYV. The DNA of the CDR3 is TGTGCCAGCAGGTCCCGCTCGGTCCACCCCTACTCTTACGAGCAGTACGTC.

In nucleotides, the CDR3 is TGTGCCAGCAGCGCCGGACAGGAGCAGTACGTC. Translation gives CASSAGQEQYV. The chain uses TRBV7-8 and TRBJ2-7; possible D gene TRBD1, 6 bases. V lost 5 bases, J lost 7 bases, and 9 bases lay in between. Germline CDR1 SGHVS, CDR2 FQNEAQ. This CDR3 spans 11 amino acids.

J is TRBJ1-1 and V is TRBV5-4; weak D call: TRBD1 (5 bases). The CDR3 is made up of 15 amino acids. Trimming cost V 3 bases and J 1 base, with 13 bases left between them. Germline CDR1 and CDR2: SGHNT and YYREEE (reference sequence). For the CDR3, the DNA is TGTGCCAGCAGCTCCCCGGGACCGCCGAACACTGAAGCTTTCTTT. It encodes CASSSPGPPNTEAFF.